This T cell receptor beta chain was obtained from a study of shared clonotypes between healthy human individuals. Across the whole study: The plates for each donor numbered three CD4 naive, three CD4 memory, two CD8 naive and one CD8 memory. Study results and limitations: Sequencing depth was predicted to influence how clonotypes are shared among donors. Naive CD4 clonotypes were shared across several donors at 5% to 6%.

The germline V gene encodes CDR1 MNHNY and CDR2 SVGAGI (reference sequence). This CDR3 is 14 amino acids long. V lost 6 bases and J lost 3, with 12 bases in between. A remark on this clone: The antigen remains undetermined.

The data were produced by immunoSEQ multiplex PCR, yet TCRdb's version contains in-frame clones alone and is incomplete. The table records hundreds of thousands of clones, 70% to 75% of them present only once. The specimen sequenced was memory CD4+ T cells sorted from blood. Noted subset: CD45RA-negative fraction. The clonotype comes from a man under 40 in good health. The gene calls are TRBV6-6 and TRBJ2-1; D call uncertain. The CDR3 DNA reads as TGTGCCAGCAGCCGATCTGGTAGCTACAATGAGCAGTTCTTC. This codes for CASSRSGSYNEQFF.